The 21 T cell receptor beta chains given below trace back to one sample, sequenced in a study of T cells after yellow fever vaccination. MiXCR, applied by TCRdb to the 5' RACE reads, yields one record per CDR3 protein. The sample records under 250,000 distinct CDR3 sequences, about 7% being singletons. The sequencing used CD4+ T cells sorted from PBMCs, collected 15 days after the yellow fever booster vaccination. These receptors were taken from a man younger than 45 who received the YFV17D yellow fever vaccine.

This clonotype has a count of ten or more. The chain recombines TRBV7-2 with TRBJ2-7; D is possibly TRBD1 (6 bases). The germline V and J ends were trimmed by 5 bases and 4 bases, with 21 bases remaining between them. Looked up from germline, CDR1 is SGHTA and CDR2 is FQGNSA. The CDR3 extends over 16 amino acids. CDR3 DNA sequence: TGTGCCAGCAGCCCCCGGCCCGGGACAAAGAAATACGAGCAGTACTTC. Protein sequence: CASSPRPGTKKYEQYF.

This clonotype was detected ten times or more. The J gene is TRBJ1-5, the V gene TRBV18; D is unclear. The CDR3 extends over 13 amino acids. Germline CDR1 is KGHSH and CDR2 is LQKENI. The ends were cut back, 3 bases at V and 4 bases at J, with 7 bases in the middle. CDR3 protein: CASSPSGNQPQHF. CDR3 in DNA: TGTGCCAGCTCACCTTCTGGGAATCAGCCCCAGCATTTT.

This clonotype has just a few counts. The chain employs TRBV2 and TRBJ1-5; D may be TRBD1 (6 bases). The CDR3 consists of 16 residues. Germline lookup yields CDR1 SNHLY and CDR2 FYNNEI. Trimming stripped 3 bases from V and 6 bases from J, with 18 bases between. CDR3 region: CASSDRGASFGQPQHF. The CDR3 coding sequence is TGTGCCAGCAGTGATCGGGGGGCAAGTTTCGGTCAGCCCCAGCATTTT.

V and J are TRBV7-2 and TRBJ2-7, with D possibly called TRBD1 or TRBD2 (5 bases each). This CDR3 comprises 13 residues. Germline CDR1 reads SGHTA; CDR2 reads FQGNSA. V gave up 1 base and J gave up 6 bases, with 10 bases separating them. Here the CDR3 reads CASSLEPGREQYF. The CDR3 DNA follows: TGTGCCAGCAGCTTAGAACCGGGGCGCGAGCAGTACTTC.

The chain is built from TRBV10-3 and TRBJ2-5; TRBD2 aligns across 7 bases. V lost 10 bases and J lost 5; bases outside the gene matches: 10. The CDR3 loop spans 13 amino acids. Germline loops: CDR1 ENHRY, CDR2 SYGVKD. CDR3 sequence: CATRDPLAETQYF. CDR3 nucleotides: TGTGCCACGCGGGACCCACTAGCGGAGACCCAGTACTTC.

The CDR3 loop is CASSPQWAANVLTF. CDR3 DNA sequence: TGTGCCAGTAGTCCTCAGTGGGCGGCCAACGTCCTGACTTTC. This chain links TRBV19 with TRBJ2-6; D uncertain. The V end was cut by 5 bases, the J end by 6 bases, with 11 bases between. Looked up from germline, CDR1 is LNHDA and CDR2 is SQIVND (reference sequence). The CDR3 length is 14 residues.

This clonotype has at least ten counts. V and J are TRBV14 and TRBJ2-5; 7 bases agree with TRBD1. With V trimmed by 1 base and J by 5 bases, 7 bases remained unmatched. CDR1 is SGHDN and CDR2 is FVKESK in the germline V gene. There are 15 residues in the CDR3. CDR3 protein: CASSQARDSWETQYF. The CDR3 DNA reads as TGTGCCAGCAGCCAAGCCCGGGACAGTTGGGAGACCCAGTACTTC.

This chain links TRBV2 with TRBJ1-5, with D uncertain. Germline CDR1 and CDR2: SNHLY and FYNNEI. The CDR3 runs 14 residues. Between the trimmed V and J ends, which lost 7 bases and 1 base, there was a span of 11 bases. In DNA form, the CDR3 reads TGTGCCAGCAATCCAAGTACCAGCAATCAGCCCCAGCATTTT. This gives the protein CASNPSTSNQPQHF.

This clonotype was counted many times. The CDR3 here is CSAIPGGGYTF. CDR3 DNA sequence: TGCAGTGCTATCCCAGGTGGTGGCTACACCTTC. The chain joins TRBV20-1 to TRBJ1-2; no definite D call. The CDR3 loop spans 11 amino acids. CDR1 is DFQATT and CDR2 is SNEGSKA in the germline V gene (reference sequence). V lost 4 bases to trimming and J lost 7 bases, with 10 bases between them.

The chain recombines TRBV28 with TRBJ2-2; 9 bases map to TRBD1. The germline CDR1 and CDR2 sequences are MDHEN and SYDVKM. The ends lost 7 bases at V and 2 bases at J; junction bases unmatched: 8. This CDR3 comprises 16 residues. The CDR3 region is CASTLTGGPNTGELFF. Written as DNA, the CDR3 is TGTGCCAGCACCCTAACAGGGGGCCCCAACACCGGGGAGCTGTTTTTT.

This clonotype was picked up many times. This chain joins TRBV4-3 and TRBJ2-7; no firm D call. V was shortened by 1 base and J by 0 bases, with 4 bases between the two germline ends. The germline gives CDR1 LGHNA, CDR2 YSLEER. CDR3 size: 13 residues. The CDR3 spells CASSQGLSYEQYF. The DNA for the CDR3 is TGCGCCAGCAGCCAAGGCCTCTCCTACGAGCAGTACTTC.

There are many counts of this clonotype. The chain links TRBV11-2 to TRBJ2-7; TRBD2 agrees at 9 bases. The CDR3 is 16 amino acids. Per the germline V gene, CDR1 is SGHAT and CDR2 is FQNNGV. After removal of 5 bases from V and 2 bases from J, the junction contained 10 bases not matched to a gene. The CDR3 region is CASSGLARSSTYEQYF. The CDR3 DNA reads TGTGCCAGCAGCGGACTAGCGCGGAGCTCCACCTACGAGCAGTACTTC.

This clonotype has a handful of counts. J is TRBJ1-4 and V is TRBV4-2; 9 positions agree with TRBD1. The germline V gene has CDR1 LGHNA and CDR2 YNFKEQ. J gave up 6 bases and V 8 bases, and 7 bases lay outside the gene matches. The length of the CDR3 is 14 residues. The CDR3 bases are TGTGCCAGCTCAACAGGGGGCGGGTATGAAAAACTGTTTTTT. Translated, it gives CASSTGGGYEKLFF.

In this sample, this clonotype turned up a few times. The V and J genes are TRBV13 and TRBJ2-2; D might be TRBD1 (5 bases). Germline CDR1 PRHDT, CDR2 FYEKMQ (reference sequence). Deletions cut 3 bases from V and 1 base from J, with 6 bases between. The CDR3 runs 14 residues. CDR3 in DNA: TGTGCCAGCAGCTTGCAGGGGAACACCGGGGAGCTGTTTTTT. Amino acids: CASSLQGNTGELFF.

The chain carries TRBV10-3 and TRBJ2-1; D ambiguous. This CDR3 has 15 amino acids. The V and J ends lost 4 bases and 2 bases respectively, with 12 bases between them. CDR1 and CDR2 from the germline V gene are ENHRY and SYGVKD. The CDR3 reads CAISGRENAYNEQFF. The CDR3 nucleotides read TGTGCCATCAGTGGACGAGAGAATGCCTACAATGAGCAGTTCTTC.

The chain is built from TRBV6-2 or TRBV6-3 and TRBJ2-2, with D uncertain. This CDR3 has 13 residues. From germline, CDR1 is MNHEY and CDR2 SVGEGT. The V and J ends lost 11 bases and 4 bases respectively, with 14 bases between them. The CDR3 sequence: CAGRAIGTGELFF. The DNA of the CDR3 is TGTGCCGGCCGAGCTATTGGCACCGGGGAGCTGTTTTTT.

A few counts support this clonotype. J is TRBJ2-1 and V is TRBV5-1, with D possibly matching TRBD2 (7 bases). This CDR3 contains 13 residues. Germline CDR1 is SGHRS and CDR2 is YFSETQ. Trimming removed 2 bases from V and 10 bases from J, with 13 bases in between. The CDR3, as DNA: TGCGCCAGCAGCTTTCGGGGGGCATGGGAGCAGTTCTTC. Its translation is CASSFRGAWEQFF.

The chain links TRBV9 to TRBJ2-4, with 8 bases that match TRBD2. Germline V lookup: CDR1 SGDLS, CDR2 YYNGEE. V shed 0 bases and J 0 bases; nucleotides not matched to a gene: 11. The CDR3 contains 19 residues. This CDR3 reads CASSVDGDREGLAKNIQYF. Written as DNA, the CDR3 is TGTGCCAGCAGCGTAGATGGTGACCGGGAGGGCTTAGCCAAAAACATTCAGTACTTC.

This clonotype occurred a few times. The chain carries TRBV25-1 and TRBJ2-7, with D possibly being TRBD2 (5 bases). From germline, CDR1 is MGHDK and CDR2 SYGVNS. Trimming pared 5 bases from V and 0 bases from J, leaving 14 bases between. This CDR3 spans 15 amino acids. The CDR3 here is CASSPPQGGSYEQYF. The DNA of the CDR3 is TGTGCCAGCAGTCCCCCCCAAGGAGGCTCCTACGAGCAGTACTTC.

This clonotype was seen more than once but under ten times. The V gene is TRBV7-2, the J gene TRBJ2-2; D gene unclear. Germline CDR1 reads SGHTA; CDR2 reads FQGNSA. The CDR3 consists of 14 residues. With 8 bases removed from V and 0 bases from J, the gap between germline ends came to 10 bases. CDR3 DNA sequence: TGTGCCAGCCCCTTGGGTCCGAACACCGGGGAGCTGTTTTTT. This sequence encodes CASPLGPNTGELFF.

This clonotype was picked up many times. The chain couples TRBV5-6 to TRBJ2-1, with 7 bases matching TRBD1. The CDR3 has 15 residues. CDR1 is SGHDT, CDR2 YYEEEE, per germline. V shed 3 bases and J 4 bases; nucleotides not matched to a gene: 7. In nucleotides, the CDR3 is TGTGCCAGCAGCTCCGTACGGGACAGTTACAATGAGCAGTTCTTC. Its protein is CASSSVRDSYNEQFF.